One and the same sample provided the 21 T cell receptor beta chains below, sequenced in a study of shared clonotypes between healthy human individuals. Using immunoSEQ multiplex PCR, the repertoire was profiled, and TCRdb retains in-frame clones only, with some absent. The sample shows hundreds of thousands of clones, under 95% of them seen only once. Naive CD8 cells comprised CD45RO-negative, CCR7-positively selected cells, excluding terminally differentiated effector memory CD45RA+ cells. What was sequenced was naive CD8+ T cells sorted from blood. The receptor source for this set is a man aged 30 to 45 in good health.

This chain joins TRBV5-4 and TRBJ2-3; D unclear. The CDR3 is 14 amino acids. V was shortened by 2 bases and J by 6 bases, with 13 bases between the two germline ends. Germline CDR1 is SGHNT and CDR2 is YYREEE (reference sequence). The CDR3 loop is CASSFRALGDTQYF. The CDR3 DNA reads TGTGCCAGCAGCTTCCGGGCCCTGGGGGATACGCAGTATTTT. Combining the CDR3 with reference TRBV5-4 and TRBJ2-3 gives the whole variable domain ETGVTQSPTHLIKTRGQQVTLRCSSQSGHNTVSWYQQALGQGPQFIFQYYREEENGRGNFPPRFSGLQFPNYSSELNVNALELDDSALYLCASSFRALGDTQYFGPGTRLTVL.

This sequence joins TRBV7-8 and TRBJ2-7; D may be TRBD2 (6 bases). V shed 1 base and J shed 4 bases, with 11 bases lying between them. The CDR3 sequence is 14 residues long. Germline loops: CDR1 SGHVS, CDR2 FQNEAQ. CDR3 amino acids: CASSLGGTPYEQYF. The CDR3 DNA follows: TGTGCCAGCAGCTTAGGCGGGACGCCGTACGAGCAGTACTTC.

The V call is TRBV27, the J call TRBJ1-4; 8 bases line up with TRBD1. The CDR3 totals 15 residues. Trimming took 3 bases from V and 7 from J; bases not matched to a gene: 7. CDR1 is MNHEY and CDR2 is SMNVEV in the germline V gene (reference sequence). The CDR3 reads CASSFLTGASEKLFF. In DNA form, the CDR3 reads TGTGCCAGCAGTTTTCTGACAGGGGCGAGTGAAAAACTGTTTTTT.

V is TRBV27 and J is TRBJ2-1; 8 positions match TRBD2. CDR3 length equals 16 residues. Looked up from germline, CDR1 is MNHEY and CDR2 is SMNVEV (reference sequence). V was pared by 5 bases and J by 1 base, with 7 bases of the junction left unmatched. CDR3 in DNA: TGTGCCAGCAGTGCACAGACTAGCGAGTCCTACAATGAGCAGTTCTTC. Residues: CASSAQTSESYNEQFF.

The rearrangement uses TRBV13 and TRBJ2-1; 12 bases fit TRBD2. Trimming cost V 1 base and J 5 bases; bases outside gene matches: 6. The CDR3 extends over 17 amino acids. Germline loops: CDR1 PRHDT, CDR2 FYEKMQ (reference sequence). This CDR3 is CASSLVTSGRLDNEQFF. Here the CDR3 DNA reads TGTGCCAGCAGCTTAGTCACTAGCGGGAGGTTAGACAATGAGCAGTTCTTC.

This clone has just one count. The V call is TRBV2, the J call TRBJ2-1; the D gene is possibly TRBD2 (6 bases). CDR3 length: 15 residues. Trimming stripped 5 bases from V and 4 bases from J, with 15 bases between. Looked up from germline, CDR1 is SNHLY and CDR2 is FYNNEI. This chain's CDR3 is CASSSPGVSYNEQFF. CDR3 nucleotides: TGTGCCAGCAGTTCTCCGGGAGTTTCTTACAATGAGCAGTTCTTC.

The chain uses TRBV15 and TRBJ2-7; D gene ambiguous. V lost 0 bases to trimming and J lost 2 bases, with 20 bases between them. The CDR3 has 18 amino acids. Germline values: CDR1 LNHNV, CDR2 YYDKDF (reference sequence). The CDR3 loop is CATSRDPPLRAKAYEQYF. The CDR3 coding sequence is TGTGCCACCAGCAGAGATCCTCCACTCCGGGCCAAGGCCTACGAGCAGTACTTC.

This sequence joins TRBV29-1 and TRBJ1-1; D is perhaps TRBD1 (6 bases). The CDR3 totals 11 residues. V lost 6 bases, J lost 3 bases, and 8 bases lay in between. Per germline, CDR1 SQVTM and CDR2 ANQGSEA. The DNA for the CDR3 is TGCAGCGTGGACAGTGACACTGAAGCTTTCTTT. Translation gives CSVDSDTEAFF.

The V gene is TRBV7-9, the J gene TRBJ1-1, with unresolved D. CDR1 is SEHNR and CDR2 is FQNEAQ in the germline V gene (reference sequence). This CDR3 comprises 13 residues. The V and J ends lost 5 bases and 1 base respectively, with 8 bases between them. CDR3 protein: CASSPSQNTEAFF. The CDR3 nucleotides read TGTGCCAGCAGCCCCTCCCAGAACACTGAAGCTTTCTTT.

V usage is TRBV7-6 and J usage is TRBJ2-3, with 9 bases fitting TRBD2. From germline, CDR1 is SGHVS and CDR2 FNYEAQ. The CDR3 extends over 15 amino acids. The V and J ends lost 3 bases and 3 bases, in that order; junction bases with no gene match: 4. The CDR3 loop reads CASSLLAGTTDTQYF. In DNA, the CDR3 is TGTGCCAGCAGCTTGCTAGCGGGGACTACAGATACGCAGTATTTT.

This chain joins TRBV7-8 and TRBJ2-3; 9 positions agree with TRBD1. The germline CDR1 and CDR2 sequences are SGHVS and FQNEAQ. V dropped 5 bases and J dropped 6; count of bases not matched to a gene: 6. This CDR3 is 14 amino acids long. CDR3 sequence reads: CASSATGGGDTQYF. In DNA form, the CDR3 reads TGTGCCAGCAGCGCCACAGGGGGCGGTGATACGCAGTATTTT.

The chain employs TRBV25-1 and TRBJ2-1, with a tentative D call TRBD1 (6 bases). The CDR3 totals 12 residues. Germline-derived CDR1 and CDR2 are MGHDK and SYGVNS. V was cut by 7 bases and J by 10 bases, with 14 bases left in between. The CDR3 here is CASTKDSNEQFF. The CDR3 region has the DNA TGTGCCAGCACCAAGGACAGCAACGAGCAGTTCTTC.

V gene TRBV13 combines with J gene TRBJ1-4, with no clear D. Germline CDR1 reads PRHDT; CDR2 reads FYEKMQ (reference sequence). The CDR3 loop spans 15 amino acids. V gave up 0 bases and J gave up 4 bases, with 9 bases separating them. CDR3 loop: CASSLGGDGNEKLFF. Written as DNA, the CDR3 is TGTGCCAGCAGCTTAGGAGGAGACGGTAATGAAAAACTGTTTTTT.

This clone was seen once. The chain couples TRBV27 to TRBJ2-7; 9 nucleotides match TRBD2. The germline gives CDR1 MNHEY, CDR2 SMNVEV (reference sequence). CDR3 length: 14 residues. V dropped 5 bases and J dropped 5; count of bases not matched to a gene: 7. For the CDR3, the DNA is TGTGCCAGCAGTCCGCTAGCGGGACCAGACGAGCAGTACTTC. Translating it yields CASSPLAGPDEQYF.

The rearrangement uses TRBV28 and TRBJ1-2, with 7 bases fitting TRBD1. The CDR3 covers 14 residues. The trim removed 5 bases at V and 6 bases at J, leaving 9 bases unmatched. Germline lookup yields CDR1 MDHEN and CDR2 SYDVKM. Written as DNA, the CDR3 is TGTGCCAGCAGTCCTCATGAGGGGGCCCATGGCTACACCTTC. It yields the protein CASSPHEGAHGYTF.

This CDR3 reads CASSNGAASFYGYTF. The CDR3 DNA reads as TGTGCCAGCTCAAACGGGGCGGCATCCTTCTATGGCTACACCTTC. The chain uses TRBV27 and TRBJ1-2; D may be TRBD1 (5 bases). The germline gives CDR1 MNHEY, CDR2 SMNVEV (reference sequence). V was pared by 8 bases and J by 4 bases, with 20 bases between. The length of the CDR3 is 15 residues.

The chain joins TRBV5-4 to TRBJ1-1; D gene unclear. The CDR3 runs 13 residues. The V gene lost 4 bases and the J gene lost 6 bases, with 13 bases spanning the gap. CDR1 is SGHNT and CDR2 is YYREEE in the germline V gene (reference sequence). The CDR3 spells CASSPVESAEAFF. CDR3 sequence (DNA): TGTGCCAGCAGCCCGGTGGAGTCGGCTGAAGCTTTCTTT.

This chain links TRBV4-3 with TRBJ2-2; tentative D call: TRBD2 (6 bases). The length of the CDR3 is 14 residues. CDR1 is LGHNA and CDR2 is YSLEER in the germline V gene. Deletions cut 2 bases from V and 5 bases from J, with 9 bases between. The CDR3 here is CASSQTSGTGELFF. DNA of the CDR3: TGCGCCAGCAGCCAAACCAGCGGGACCGGGGAGCTGTTTTTT.

There are a few counts of this clone. The sample carries other DNA sequences with the same CDR3. The rearrangement joins TRBV6-4 to TRBJ2-1, with D maybe TRBD1 (5 bases). This CDR3 has 14 residues. Germline lookup yields CDR1 MRHNA and CDR2 SNTAGT. With 2 bases removed from V and 7 bases from J, the gap between germline ends came to 12 bases. The CDR3 here is CASSDGAGQNEQFF. DNA of the CDR3: TGTGCCAGCAGTGACGGGGCAGGTCAGAATGAGCAGTTCTTC.

Comment on this clone: At one end, the junction sequence differs from germline, possibly due to a read error. The chain links TRBV2 to TRBJ2-1, with TRBD2 identical over 8 bases. The CDR3 contains 16 residues. The germline V gene encodes CDR1 SNHLY and CDR2 FYNNEI. CDR3 bases: TGTGCCAGCAGGGAAGCGGGGGTGTTATCCTACAATGAGCAGTTCTTC. Translating gives CASREAGVLSYNEQFF.

The DNA of the CDR3 is TGTGCCAGCAGTGAGAACAGGGGGATCCAAGAGACCCAGTACTTC. Translating it yields CASSENRGIQETQYF. The J gene is TRBJ2-5, the V gene TRBV2; TRBD1 matches at 8 bases. V shed 3 bases and J 1 base; nucleotides not matched to a gene: 4. The CDR3 length is 15 residues. The germline V gene encodes CDR1 SNHLY and CDR2 FYNNEI.